The rows below give T cell receptor beta chains drawn from one sample of a study of T-cell reconstitution after alpha-beta-depleted transplantation in children. TCRdb fed the PCR reads into MiXCR, producing one record per CDR3 protein. Of approximately 430,000 distinct CDR3 sequences in the sample, about 17% were seen once. The sequences come from PBMCs, mostly from graft donor cells, collected 360 days after TCRalphabeta/CD19-depleted stem cell transplant. Receptors were obtained from a boy in the first two years of life who had a stem cell transplant for Wiskott-Aldrich syndrome, so the T cells may come from the graft donor. CDR3s leave out the opening cysteine and the closing phenylalanine or tryptophan. The order of the fields is CDR3 protein, J gene, V gene, CDR3 length.

ASSQDPFPRLTAEQY,TRBJ2-7,TRBV3-1,15
SADGTRVEGTDTQY,TRBJ2-3,TRBV20-1,14
ASREMNEQF,TRBJ2-1,TRBV12-3/TRBV12-4,9
ASSTGMRNYNSPLH,TRBJ1-6,TRBV5-1,14
ASSYSVADNEQF,TRBJ2-1,TRBV6-5,12
ASSLLRKKETQY,TRBJ2-5,TRBV28,12
AISTGNQETQY,TRBJ2-5,TRBV10-3,11
AISKVQGSKNIQY,TRBJ2-4,TRBV10-3,13
SAIFRATFHEQF,TRBJ2-1,TRBV20-1,12
ASSIAGTTYNEQF,TRBJ2-1,TRBV19,13
ASSLYGGLVYEQY,TRBJ2-7,TRBV28,13
SAPTGVRSYEQY,TRBJ2-7,TRBV20-1,12
ASSQGDRSVSSYEQY,TRBJ2-7,TRBV4-1,15
SVGGTGRNRELF,TRBJ2-2,TRBV29-1,12
ASRKGGAETQY,TRBJ2-5,TRBV28,11
ASSQDDEALQETQY,TRBJ2-5,TRBV4-2,14
ATSRDLWGVANTQY,TRBJ2-3,TRBV15,14
AINRRQGGSEAF,TRBJ1-1,TRBV10-3,12
ASSLRQEQY,TRBJ2-7,TRBV12-3/TRBV12-4,9
ASSQTRGSTDTQY,TRBJ2-3,TRBV4-1,13
ASSRTKKETQY,TRBJ2-5,TRBV12-3/TRBV12-4,11
ASSKAGTGANEQF,TRBJ2-1,TRBV11-2,13
SVVLAGGGQF,TRBJ2-1,TRBV29-1,10
SARGYETQY,TRBJ2-5,TRBV20-1,9
ASSLIKGLAGELGYNEQF,TRBJ2-1,TRBV13,18
ASSLRRVLMSAGIGNEQF,TRBJ2-1,TRBV11-1,18
SVVASGGGTDTQY,TRBJ2-3,TRBV29-1,13
ASSLFGSTDTQY,TRBJ2-3,TRBV7-9,12
ASSRGGDRGVYEQY,TRBJ2-7,TRBV19,14
ASSQETGGRDTQY,TRBJ2-3,TRBV4-2,13
ASSLWTSGGSKETQY,TRBJ2-5,TRBV6-1,15
SAAHSPGELF,TRBJ2-2,TRBV20-1,10
SAPGSGNTIY,TRBJ1-3,TRBV20-1,10
ASSKTSQRFLTYYNEQF,TRBJ2-1,TRBV25-1,17
ASSLYAGIYNEQF,TRBJ2-1,TRBV27,13
ASSVDAGTVLREQY,TRBJ2-7,TRBV9,14
SVPTSGGRQF,TRBJ2-1,TRBV29-1,10
ASSLERQGGQF,TRBJ2-1,TRBV7-2,11
ASRRERGYGYT,TRBJ1-2,TRBV21-1,11
AWAGGNIQY,TRBJ2-4,TRBV30,9
ASSYSSGTTYEQY,TRBJ2-7,TRBV6-5,13
ASSSTGFYEQY,TRBJ2-7,TRBV5-1,11
AGSGGSAAQF,TRBJ2-1,TRBV12-3/TRBV12-4,10
ASVKRELGGNEQF,TRBJ2-1,TRBV2,13
ASSKAPGRTGDTGELF,TRBJ2-2,TRBV21-1,16
ADRGNNEQF,TRBJ2-1,TRBV12-3/TRBV12-4,9
ASSPRLTGGTNIQY,TRBJ2-4,TRBV7-8,14
ASSTDTASIYEQY,TRBJ2-7,TRBV5-1,13
ASSRGARNTEAF,TRBJ1-1,TRBV7-2,12
ASSFASGGQETQY,TRBJ2-5,TRBV5-5,13
ASSLASSSETQY,TRBJ2-5,TRBV7-2,12
ASTLAFNYGYT,TRBJ1-2,TRBV12-3/TRBV12-4,11
ASRTGTEIARQY,TRBJ2-7,TRBV12-3/TRBV12-4,12
SVPQGRPNTGELF,TRBJ2-2,TRBV29-1,13
ASVNRGYEQY,TRBJ2-7,TRBV28,10